The 13 T cell receptor beta chains listed next were all sequenced from one sample in a study of T cells in localized non-small cell lung cancer. This table comes from immunoSEQ multiplex PCR, and its TCRdb copy is limited to in-frame clones, with some not included. The sample has over 20,000 clones, nearly 90% seen once. Sequencing was performed on peripheral blood mononuclear cells, taken before any cancer treatment. The receptor source for this set is a male donor aged 60 or over with stage II lung adenocarcinoma.

V usage is TRBV20-1 and J usage is TRBJ1-2, with D unresolved. This CDR3 region has 11 residues. Germline lookup yields CDR1 DFQATT and CDR2 SNEGSKA (reference sequence). The V and J ends lost 3 bases and 8 bases respectively, with 10 bases between them. In nucleotides, the CDR3 is TGCAGTGCTAGGATTTCAAACGGCTACACCTTC. It codes for CSARISNGYTF.

The rearrangement links TRBV20-1 to TRBJ2-5; D possibly uses TRBD1 or TRBD2 (6 bases each). The CDR3 consists of 11 residues. Between the trimmed V and J ends, which lost 3 bases and 7 bases, there was a span of 9 bases. The germline V gene encodes CDR1 DFQATT and CDR2 SNEGSKA (reference sequence). The CDR3 DNA reads as TGCAGTGCTAGGGGGGGCGGGACCCAGTACTTC. This codes for CSARGGGTQYF.

In its sample, this clone is medium-sized. This chain links TRBV28 with TRBJ1-5; D call uncertain. The V gene's germline CDR1 is MDHEN and CDR2 SYDVKM. The V gene lost 5 bases and the J gene lost 6 bases, with 11 bases spanning the gap. The CDR3 length is 13 residues. The DNA of the CDR3 is TGTGCCAGCAGTACGTATTTAGGTCAGCCCCAGCATTTT. It codes for CASSTYLGQPQHF.

The chain has TRBV2 and TRBJ1-5; no clear D gene. V lost 5 bases and J 9 bases, leaving 14 bases between the germline ends. The CDR3 contains 13 residues. Germline-derived CDR1 and CDR2 are SNHLY and FYNNEI. DNA of the CDR3: TGTGCCAGCAGTCCTGAAACCGGGCGGCCCCAGCATTTT. Its translation is CASSPETGRPQHF.

The rearrangement joins TRBV5-5 to TRBJ2-5, with 9 bases fitting TRBD1. V trimming: 5 bases; J trimming: 5 bases; junction bases outside the gene matches: 7. Germline CDR1 reads SGHKS; CDR2 reads YYEKEE (reference sequence). CDR3 size: 14 residues. The CDR3 here is CASRETTGGETQYF. DNA of the CDR3: TGTGCCAGCAGGGAGACGACAGGGGGGGAGACCCAGTACTTC.

The chain has TRBV5-8 and TRBJ1-1; possible D gene TRBD1, 6 bases. The CDR3 length is 15 residues. V dropped 2 bases and J dropped 4 bases, with 15 bases sitting between them. Looked up from germline, CDR1 is SGHTS and CDR2 is YDEGEE. The CDR3 DNA is TGTGCCAGCAGCTTCGGTGGGGGGGCTGGCACTGAAGCTTTCTTT. Protein sequence: CASSFGGGAGTEAFF. Filled out from reference TRBV5-8 and TRBJ1-1, the complete variable domain reads EAGVTQSPTHLIKTRGQQATLRCSPISGHTSVYWYQQALGLGLQFLLWYDEGEERNRGNFPPRFSGRQFPNYSSELNVNALELEDSALYLCASSFGGGAGTEAFFGQGTRLTVV.

V usage is TRBV5-4 and J usage is TRBJ2-2; D not certain. The CDR3 length is 14 residues. V was clipped by 0 bases and J by 6 bases, with 9 bases between them. Germline V lookup: CDR1 SGHNT, CDR2 YYREEE (reference sequence). The CDR3 DNA is TGTGCCAGCAGCTTGGCCCCTCTGGCCGGGGAGCTGTTTTTT. Translated: CASSLAPLAGELFF.

The V gene is TRBV28, the J gene TRBJ1-3, with 9 nucleotides matching TRBD1. CDR1 and CDR2 from the germline V gene are MDHEN and SYDVKM. The CDR3 has 17 amino acids. The trim removed 6 bases at V and 0 bases at J, leaving 9 bases unmatched. The chain's CDR3 is CASSPGDRETSGNTIYF. The CDR3 DNA follows: TGTGCCAGCAGCCCGGGGGACAGGGAGACCTCTGGAAACACCATATATTTT.

The chain carries TRBV27 and TRBJ1-4; the match to TRBD1 covers 7 bases. Trimming removed 5 bases from V and 5 bases from J; junction bases left unmatched: 11. The CDR3 runs to 16 residues. Germline loops: CDR1 MNHEY, CDR2 SMNVEV (reference sequence). CDR3: CASSSLPGQRNEKLFF. CDR3 sequence (DNA): TGTGCCAGCAGTAGTTTACCGGGACAGAGAAATGAAAAACTGTTTTTT.

This chain links TRBV28 with TRBJ1-1; a possible D gene is TRBD1 (6 bases). Trimming left V 5 bases short and J 11 bases short, with 15 bases between. The length of the CDR3 is 12 residues. CDR1 MDHEN and CDR2 SYDVKM come from the germline V gene. As DNA, the CDR3 is TGTGCCAGCAGTCTCATTGGGGGGCGGGCTTTCTTT. This codes for CASSLIGGRAFF.

The chain uses TRBV14 and TRBJ2-3; TRBD1 might be the D (5 bases). Germline V gene lookup returns CDR1 SGHDN and CDR2 FVKESK. Trimming left V 3 bases short and J 3 bases short, with 13 bases between. This CDR3 is built from 15 residues. The CDR3 protein is CASSQTITGTDTQYF. In DNA, the CDR3 is TGTGCCAGCAGCCAGACAATAACAGGAACAGATACGCAGTATTTT.

The genes are TRBV19 and TRBJ1-1; 7 nucleotides match TRBD1. Germline V gene data show CDR1 as LNHDA and CDR2 as SQIVND (reference sequence). J gave up 6 bases and V 8 bases, and 9 bases lay outside the gene matches. CDR3 length: 13 residues. CDR3 bases: TGTGCCAGTTCTCAGGGGGGTAGGTCTGAAGCTTTCTTT. This sequence encodes CASSQGGRSEAFF.

The V gene is TRBV19, the J gene TRBJ2-1; D is tentatively TRBD1 or TRBD2 (5 bases each). Trimming cost V 7 bases and J 5 bases, with 24 bases left between them. CDR1 and CDR2 (germline): LNHDA, SQIVND (reference sequence). There are 17 residues in the CDR3. The CDR3 is CASTTFSWGILDNEQFF. Here the CDR3 DNA reads TGTGCCAGTACCACTTTCAGTTGGGGGATATTGGACAATGAGCAGTTCTTC.